Each of the 25 T cell receptor beta chains below was sequenced from the same sample in a study of cytomegalovirus exposure and HLA in healthy donors. Libraries were prepared by immunoSEQ multiplex PCR; TCRdb keeps only in-frame clonotypes and omits some of them. The sample includes 130,000 or so clones, 85% to 90% seen only once; the top ten take 6.2%. Sample: PBMCs. These receptors were obtained from a woman aged 30 to 39 in good health and CMV-seropositive.

This chain connects TRBV29-1 to TRBJ2-2, with 8 positions matching TRBD2. Per the germline V gene, CDR1 is SQVTM and CDR2 is ANQGSEA. The J segment lost 4 bases and the V segment lost 7 bases, leaving 8 bases of the junction unmatched. CDR3 length: 14 residues. Here the CDR3 DNA reads TGCAGCGCTATCATAGCGGGATTCACCGGGGAGCTGTTTTTT. Translated, it gives CSAIIAGFTGELFF.

This clone appeared once. The chain carries TRBV6-5 and TRBJ1-6, with 8 bases identical to TRBD1. Unmatched junction bases numbered 4, after V lost 5 bases and J lost 7 bases. Germline values: CDR1 MNHEY, CDR2 SVGAGI. The CDR3 consists of 14 residues. CDR3 nucleotides: TGTGCCAGCAGTCCCGACAGGGGAAATTCACCCCTCCACTTT. Translated, it gives CASSPDRGNSPLHF.

J is TRBJ2-5 and V is TRBV2; TRBD2 might be the D (5 bases). Germline CDR1 reads SNHLY; CDR2 reads FYNNEI. V lost 3 bases and J 9 bases, leaving 14 bases between the germline ends. This CDR3 spans 13 amino acids. CDR3 nucleotides: TGTGCCAGCAGTGATAGTCCGGAGAGGGCCCAGTACTTC. Amino acids: CASSDSPERAQYF.

V and J are TRBV6-1 and TRBJ2-5, with D perhaps matching TRBD2 (6 bases). CDR3 length: 15 amino acids. The germline V gene has CDR1 MNHNS and CDR2 SASEGT. V dropped 5 bases and J dropped 2 bases, with 15 bases sitting between them. CDR3 nucleotide sequence: TGTGCCAGCAGTACAGTAACAGGACTACAAGAGACCCAGTACTTC. It is translated as CASSTVTGLQETQYF.

The genes are TRBV11-2 and TRBJ2-7; 10 bases fit TRBD1. The CDR3 runs to 14 residues. Germline V CDR1 and CDR2: SGHAT, FQNNGV. V lost 1 base to trimming and J lost 8 bases; unmatched junction nucleotides: 5. The CDR3 DNA sequence: TGTGCCAGCAGCTTAGGACAGGGGGCGCAACAGCAGTACTTC. Translated, it gives CASSLGQGAQQQYF.

The V gene is TRBV28, the J gene TRBJ2-6; D is perhaps TRBD2 (5 bases). CDR1 is MDHEN, CDR2 SYDVKM, per germline. This CDR3 comprises 15 residues. The V end lost 3 bases, the J end lost 0 bases, and 6 bases lay between the germline ends. The CDR3 DNA reads as TGTGCCAGCAGTTTGAGGGTCTCTGGGGCCAACGTCCTGACTTTC. Translated, it gives CASSLRVSGANVLTF.

The chain has TRBV28 and TRBJ1-5; TRBD1 aligns across 9 bases. V shed 6 bases, J shed 5 bases, and the junction held 8 bases outside the gene matches. Germline values: CDR1 MDHEN, CDR2 SYDVKM. This CDR3 has 15 amino acids. CDR3 in amino acids: CASSPIGTGYQPQHF. Here the CDR3 DNA reads TGTGCCAGCAGCCCAATCGGGACAGGGTATCAGCCCCAGCATTTT.

The chain employs TRBV7-3 and TRBJ2-7, with 9 bases lining up with TRBD2. Germline V gives CDR1 SGHTA, CDR2 FQGTGA. This CDR3 is built from 18 residues. V lost 2 bases, J lost 1 base, and 12 bases stayed unmatched. The DNA for the CDR3 is TGTGCCAGCAGCTTAGGGCCCCTCTCTAGCGGGGAGTCCTACGAGCAGTACTTC. This gives the protein CASSLGPLSSGESYEQYF.

The chain links TRBV2 to TRBJ1-5, with D tentatively TRBD1 (5 bases). The germline V gene encodes CDR1 SNHLY and CDR2 FYNNEI. There are 13 residues in the CDR3. V was trimmed by 6 bases and J by 0 bases, leaving 6 bases between them. The CDR3 DNA is TGTGCCAGCAGGGACAATAGCAATCAGCCCCAGCATTTT. Amino acids: CASRDNSNQPQHF.

The rearrangement links TRBV7-2 to TRBJ2-7; D remains unclear. Trimming left V 1 base short and J 0 bases short, with 7 bases between. Germline lookup yields CDR1 SGHTA and CDR2 FQGNSA. The CDR3 has 14 residues. CDR3 in DNA: TGTGCCAGCAGCTTAGAGAAGAGCTCCTACGAGCAGTACTTC. Translation: CASSLEKSSYEQYF.

For the CDR3, the DNA is TGTGCCAGTAGTATAGAGGGGAGGGACCGGGGTCAGCCCCAGCATTTT. It translates to CASSIEGRDRGQPQHF. V is TRBV19 and J is TRBJ1-5, with a weak D call TRBD1 (5 bases). This CDR3 spans 16 amino acids. Between the trimmed V and J ends, which lost 0 bases and 6 bases, there was a span of 15 bases. Germline assignment: CDR1 LNHDA and CDR2 SQIVND (reference sequence).

This clone was found once. V and J are TRBV7-2 and TRBJ2-7; TRBD2 aligns across 10 bases. CDR1 is SGHTA, CDR2 FQGNSA, per germline. The V and J ends lost 5 bases and 6 bases, in that order; junction bases with no gene match: 1. The CDR3 extends over 12 amino acids. The CDR3 nucleotides are TGTGCCAGCAGCCGGACTAGCGGCGAGCAGTACTTC. It is translated as CASSRTSGEQYF.

The chain carries TRBV6-1 and TRBJ2-2; D call uncertain. This CDR3 is 15 amino acids long. From germline, CDR1 is MNHNS and CDR2 SASEGT. Trimming shortened V by 3 bases and J by 3 bases, and 11 bases separated the two germline ends. CDR3 DNA sequence: TGTGCCAGCAGTGAGGCGGCCGCGGACACCGGGGAGCTGTTTTTT. This encodes CASSEAAADTGELFF.

The chain recombines TRBV7-2 with TRBJ2-5; 12 nucleotides agree with TRBD2. This CDR3 has 15 amino acids. Germline CDR1 is SGHTA and CDR2 is FQGNSA. The V segment lost 7 bases and the J segment 5 bases; nucleotides outside the gene matches: 8. The CDR3 here is CASTRGLAGTETQYF. The CDR3 DNA reads as TGTGCCAGCACCCGGGGACTAGCGGGCACCGAGACCCAGTACTTC.

The sample holds one count of this clone. The V call is TRBV28, the J call TRBJ2-7, with 11 bases matching TRBD1. CDR1 is MDHEN, CDR2 SYDVKM, per germline. The CDR3 contains 15 residues. With 4 bases clipped from V and 4 bases from J, the junction kept 6 bases outside the gene matches. The CDR3 loop reads CASSSRDRGLYEQYF. As DNA, the CDR3 is TGTGCCAGCAGTTCCAGGGACAGGGGGTTGTACGAGCAGTACTTC.

CDR3 amino acids: CASSDASGDQETQYF. The CDR3 region has the DNA TGTGCCAGCAGTGATGCTAGCGGGGACCAAGAGACCCAGTACTTC. The chain has TRBV2 and TRBJ2-5; TRBD2 matches at 9 bases. Germline V lookup: CDR1 SNHLY, CDR2 FYNNEI. V shed 3 bases, J shed 0 bases, and the junction held 2 bases outside the gene matches. This CDR3 has 15 amino acids.

The chain carries TRBV28 and TRBJ2-7, with 8 bases matching TRBD1. CDR3 length: 15 residues. The germline CDR1 and CDR2 sequences are MDHEN and SYDVKM. The V segment lost 3 bases and the J segment 0 bases; nucleotides outside the gene matches: 4. The CDR3 region has the DNA TGTGCCAGCAGTTTTGCGGGACAGGTCTCCTACGAGCAGTACTTC. Its translation: CASSFAGQVSYEQYF. Using reference TRBV28 and TRBJ2-7 for the parts outside the CDR3, the full variable domain is DVKVTQSSRYLVKRTGEKVFLECVQDMDHENMFWYRQDPGLGLRLIYFSYDVKMKEKGDIPEGYSVSREKKERFSLILESASTNQTSMYLCASSFAGQVSYEQYFGPGTRLTVT.

The rearrangement uses TRBV2 and TRBJ2-7; D is undetermined. This CDR3 region has 14 residues. The germline gives CDR1 SNHLY, CDR2 FYNNEI. Trimming pared 2 bases from V and 5 bases from J, leaving 13 bases between. DNA of the CDR3: TGTGCCAGCAGTGAATCGCCAGGAAAGGACGAGCAGTACTTC. It specifies CASSESPGKDEQYF.

V gene TRBV2 combines with J gene TRBJ2-7, with a possible D match to TRBD1 (6 bases). V was trimmed by 8 bases and J by 2 bases, leaving 22 bases between them. CDR1 and CDR2 (germline): SNHLY, FYNNEI. The CDR3 is 16 residues long. CDR3: CASCYPSGVDTYEQYF. The DNA of the CDR3 is TGTGCCAGCTGCTATCCCTCAGGGGTGGATACCTACGAGCAGTACTTC.

The CDR3 sequence is CASSTRGANTGELFF. CDR3 bases: TGTGCCAGCAGCACCCGGGGGGCGAACACCGGGGAGCTGTTTTTT. The chain joins TRBV9 to TRBJ2-2, with 7 bases that match TRBD2. The CDR3 has 15 residues. Trimming at V came to 4 bases and at J to 0 bases, leaving 3 bases not matched to a gene. Germline V gene sequence: CDR1 SGDLS, CDR2 YYNGEE. Together with reference TRBV9 and TRBJ2-2, the CDR3 gives the full variable domain: DSGVTQTPKHLITATGQRVTLRCSPRSGDLSVYWYQQSLDQGLQFLIQYYNGEERAKGNILERFSAQQFPDLHSELNLSSLELGDSALYFCASSTRGANTGELFFGEGSRLTVL.

This clone was observed once. The rearrangement uses TRBV6-1 and TRBJ1-2; D gene unclear. V dropped 3 bases and J dropped 7 bases, with 9 bases sitting between them. This CDR3 is 12 amino acids long. The germline V gene encodes CDR1 MNHNS and CDR2 SASEGT. The DNA for the CDR3 is TGTGCCAGCAGTGAGGGGAGGCCTGGCTACACCTTC. Its protein product is CASSEGRPGYTF.

The V and J genes are TRBV2 and TRBJ2-7; 7 bases are a match to TRBD1. The CDR3 has 16 amino acids. V shed 5 bases and J 0 bases; nucleotides not matched to a gene: 10. Germline loops: CDR1 SNHLY, CDR2 FYNNEI. The CDR3 region is CASSPGTVLNSYEQYF. CDR3 in DNA: TGTGCCAGCAGTCCCGGGACAGTCCTAAACTCCTACGAGCAGTACTTC.

This chain joins TRBV28 and TRBJ1-6, with D possibly matching TRBD1 (5 bases). This CDR3 comprises 13 residues. Trimming cost V 11 bases and J 7 bases, with 15 bases left between them. Per germline, CDR1 MDHEN and CDR2 SYDVKM. This chain's CDR3 is CAVLRGWNSPLHF. CDR3 nucleotides: TGTGCCGTCCTTAGGGGCTGGAATTCACCCCTCCACTTT. The variable domain in full, completed from reference TRBV28 and TRBJ1-6, reads DVKVTQSSRYLVKRTGEKVFLECVQDMDHENMFWYRQDPGLGLRLIYFSYDVKMKEKGDIPEGYSVSREKKERFSLILESASTNQTSMYLCAVLRGWNSPLHFGNGTRLTVT.

This sequence joins TRBV7-9 and TRBJ2-5; the match to TRBD1 covers 7 bases. This CDR3 contains 14 residues. Germline values: CDR1 SEHNR, CDR2 FQNEAQ (reference sequence). The junction had 8 bases not matched to a gene; V was cut back by 5 bases and J by 5 bases. The CDR3 DNA is TGTGCCAGCAGCGCACAGGGGTGGGACGAGACCCAGTACTTC. Protein sequence: CASSAQGWDETQYF.

The chain couples TRBV28 to TRBJ1-5; TRBD1 might be the D (6 bases). V lost 1 base and J 6 bases, leaving 22 bases between the germline ends. This CDR3 has 18 residues. Germline V lookup: CDR1 MDHEN, CDR2 SYDVKM. CDR3 DNA: TGTGCCAGCAGTTTATACGTACCCCACAGGGTCCATTTTCAGCCCCAGCATTTT. Protein sequence: CASSLYVPHRVHFQPQHF. The variable domain in full, with the rest retrieved from reference TRBV28 and TRBJ1-5, is DVKVTQSSRYLVKRTGEKVFLECVQDMDHENMFWYRQDPGLGLRLIYFSYDVKMKEKGDIPEGYSVSREKKERFSLILESASTNQTSMYLCASSLYVPHRVHFQPQHFGDGTRLSIL.